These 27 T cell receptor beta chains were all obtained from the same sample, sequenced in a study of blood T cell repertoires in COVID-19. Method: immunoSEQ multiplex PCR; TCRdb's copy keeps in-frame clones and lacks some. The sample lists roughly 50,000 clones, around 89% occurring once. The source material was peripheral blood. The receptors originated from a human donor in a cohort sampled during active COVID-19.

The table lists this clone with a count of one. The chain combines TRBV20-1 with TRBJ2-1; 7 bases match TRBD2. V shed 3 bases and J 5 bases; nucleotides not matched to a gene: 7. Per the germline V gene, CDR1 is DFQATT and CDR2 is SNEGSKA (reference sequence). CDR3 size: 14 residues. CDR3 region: CSASRGLKDNEQFF. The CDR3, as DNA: TGCAGTGCTAGTCGGGGACTAAAGGACAATGAGCAGTTCTTC.

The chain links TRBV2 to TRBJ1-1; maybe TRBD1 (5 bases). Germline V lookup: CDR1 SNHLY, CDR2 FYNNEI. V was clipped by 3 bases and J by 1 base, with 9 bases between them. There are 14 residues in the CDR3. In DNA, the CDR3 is TGTGCCAGCAGTGACCAGGGCCCGAACACTGAAGCTTTCTTT. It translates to CASSDQGPNTEAFF. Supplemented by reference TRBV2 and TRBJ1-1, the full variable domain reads EPEVTQTPSHQVTQMGQEVILRCVPISNHLYFYWYRQILGQKVEFLVSFYNNEISEKSEIFDDQFSVERPDGSNFTLKIRSTKLEDSAMYFCASSDQGPNTEAFFGQGTRLTVV.

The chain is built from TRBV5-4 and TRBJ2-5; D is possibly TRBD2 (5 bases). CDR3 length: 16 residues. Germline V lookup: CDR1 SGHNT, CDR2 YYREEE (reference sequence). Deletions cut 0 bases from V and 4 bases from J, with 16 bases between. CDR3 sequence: CASSLDGLPRGETQYF. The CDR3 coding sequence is TGTGCCAGCAGCTTGGACGGACTCCCCCGGGGAGAGACCCAGTACTTC. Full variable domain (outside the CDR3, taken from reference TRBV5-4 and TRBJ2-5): ETGVTQSPTHLIKTRGQQVTLRCSSQSGHNTVSWYQQALGQGPQFIFQYYREEENGRGNFPPRFSGLQFPNYSSELNVNALELDDSALYLCASSLDGLPRGETQYFGPGTRLLVL.

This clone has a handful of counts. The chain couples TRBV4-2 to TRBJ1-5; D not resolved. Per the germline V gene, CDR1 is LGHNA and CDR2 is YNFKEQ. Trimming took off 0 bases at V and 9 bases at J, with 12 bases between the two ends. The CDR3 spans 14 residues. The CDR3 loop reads CASSQDPSSGPQHF. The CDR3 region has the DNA TGTGCCAGCAGCCAAGATCCTTCTAGTGGGCCCCAGCATTTT.

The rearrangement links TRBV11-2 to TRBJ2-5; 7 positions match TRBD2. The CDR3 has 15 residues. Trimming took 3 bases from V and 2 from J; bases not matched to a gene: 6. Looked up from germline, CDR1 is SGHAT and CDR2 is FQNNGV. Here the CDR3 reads CASSLPTGGQETQYF. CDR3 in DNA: TGTGCCAGCAGCTTGCCGACGGGGGGTCAAGAGACCCAGTACTTC.

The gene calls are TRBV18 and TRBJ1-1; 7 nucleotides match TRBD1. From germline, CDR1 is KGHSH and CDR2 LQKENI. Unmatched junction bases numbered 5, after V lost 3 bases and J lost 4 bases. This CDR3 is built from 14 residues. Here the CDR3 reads CASSPTGIGTEAFF. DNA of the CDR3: TGTGCCAGCTCACCGACAGGGATCGGCACTGAAGCTTTCTTT.

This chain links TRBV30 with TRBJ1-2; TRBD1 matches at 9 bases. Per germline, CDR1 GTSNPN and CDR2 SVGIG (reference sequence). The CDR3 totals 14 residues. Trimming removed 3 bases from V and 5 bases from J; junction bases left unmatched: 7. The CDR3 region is CAWRLTGGWYGYTF. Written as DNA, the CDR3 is TGTGCCTGGAGACTGACAGGGGGATGGTATGGCTACACCTTC.

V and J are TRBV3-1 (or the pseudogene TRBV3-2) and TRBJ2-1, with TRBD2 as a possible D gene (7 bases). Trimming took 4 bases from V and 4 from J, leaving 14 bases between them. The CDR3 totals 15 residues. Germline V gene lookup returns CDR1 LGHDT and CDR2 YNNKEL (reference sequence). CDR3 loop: CASSREGGRYNEQFF. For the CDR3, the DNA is TGTGCCAGCAGCCGGGAGGGGGGGCGATACAATGAGCAGTTCTTC.

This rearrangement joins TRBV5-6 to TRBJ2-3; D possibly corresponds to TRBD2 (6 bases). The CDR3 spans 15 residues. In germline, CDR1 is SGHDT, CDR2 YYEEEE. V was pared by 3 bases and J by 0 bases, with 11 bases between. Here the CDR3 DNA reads TGTGCCAGCAGCTCCATGGCGGGGAGCACAGATACGCAGTATTTT. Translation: CASSSMAGSTDTQYF.

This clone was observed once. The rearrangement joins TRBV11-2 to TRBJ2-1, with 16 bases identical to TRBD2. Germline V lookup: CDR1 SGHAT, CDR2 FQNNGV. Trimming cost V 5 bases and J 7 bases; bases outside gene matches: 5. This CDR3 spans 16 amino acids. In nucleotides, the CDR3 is TGTGCCAGCAGCCCGGGACTAGCGGGGGGGTGGAATGAGCAGTTCTTC. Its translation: CASSPGLAGGWNEQFF. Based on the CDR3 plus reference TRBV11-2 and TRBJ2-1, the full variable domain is EAGVAQSPRYKIIEKRQSVAFWCNPISGHATLYWYQQILGQGPKLLIQFQNNGVVDDSQLPKDRFSAERLKGVDSTLKIQPAKLEDSAVYLCASSPGLAGGWNEQFFGPGTRLTVL.

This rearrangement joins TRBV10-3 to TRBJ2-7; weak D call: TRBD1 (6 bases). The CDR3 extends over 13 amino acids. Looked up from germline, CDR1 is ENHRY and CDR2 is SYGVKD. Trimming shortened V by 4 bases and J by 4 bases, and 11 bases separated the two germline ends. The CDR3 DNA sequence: TGTGCCATCAGTGCTGGGGGCGGTTACGAGCAGTACTTC. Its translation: CAISAGGGYEQYF.

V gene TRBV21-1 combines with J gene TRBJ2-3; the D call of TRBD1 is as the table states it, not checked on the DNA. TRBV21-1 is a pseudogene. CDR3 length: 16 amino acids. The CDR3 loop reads CASSKAPDRCTDTQYF. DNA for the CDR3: TGTGCCAGCAGCAAAGCCCCGGACAGGTGCACAGATACGCAGTATTTT.

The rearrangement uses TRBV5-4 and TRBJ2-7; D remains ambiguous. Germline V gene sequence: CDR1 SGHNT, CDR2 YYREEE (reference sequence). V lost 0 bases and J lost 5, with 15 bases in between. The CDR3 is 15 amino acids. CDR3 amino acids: CASSLDPKSVDEQYF. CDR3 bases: TGTGCCAGCAGCTTGGACCCTAAGTCCGTGGACGAGCAGTACTTC.

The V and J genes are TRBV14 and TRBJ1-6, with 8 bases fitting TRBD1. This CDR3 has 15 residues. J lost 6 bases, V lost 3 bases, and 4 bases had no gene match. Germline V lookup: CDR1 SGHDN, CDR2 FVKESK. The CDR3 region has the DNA TGTGCCAGCAGCCAGAGGACAGGGATTAATTCACCCCTCCACTTT. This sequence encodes CASSQRTGINSPLHF.

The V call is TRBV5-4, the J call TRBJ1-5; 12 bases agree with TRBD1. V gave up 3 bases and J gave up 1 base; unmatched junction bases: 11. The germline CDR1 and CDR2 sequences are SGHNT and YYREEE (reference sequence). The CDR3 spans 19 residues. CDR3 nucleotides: TGTGCCAGCAGCTCATCCGGGACAGGGGGCCCTCGGAGCAATCAGCCCCAGCATTTT. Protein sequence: CASSSSGTGGPRSNQPQHF.

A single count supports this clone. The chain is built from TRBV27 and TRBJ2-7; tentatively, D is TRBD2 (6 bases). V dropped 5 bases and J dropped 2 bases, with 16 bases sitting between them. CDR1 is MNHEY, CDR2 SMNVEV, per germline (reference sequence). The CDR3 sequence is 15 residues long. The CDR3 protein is CASSPGFGRTYEQYF. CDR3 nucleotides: TGTGCCAGCAGTCCGGGGTTTGGGAGGACCTACGAGCAGTACTTC.

CDR3 amino acids: CASSLMDRSKGYTF. In DNA form, the CDR3 reads TGTGCCAGCAGCTTGATGGACAGGTCCAAAGGCTACACCTTC. This sequence joins TRBV7-2 and TRBJ1-2; 7 bases align to TRBD1. Germline CDR1 is SGHTA and CDR2 is FQGNSA. After removal of 3 bases from V and 8 bases from J, the junction contained 9 bases not matched to a gene. CDR3 length equals 14 residues.

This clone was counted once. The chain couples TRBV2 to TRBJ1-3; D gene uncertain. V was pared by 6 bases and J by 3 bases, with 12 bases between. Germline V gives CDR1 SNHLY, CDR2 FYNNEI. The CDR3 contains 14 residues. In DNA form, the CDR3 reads TGTGCCAGCAGGATGACAACGTATGGAAACACCATATATTTT. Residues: CASRMTTYGNTIYF. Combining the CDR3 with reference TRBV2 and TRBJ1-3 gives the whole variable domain EPEVTQTPSHQVTQMGQEVILRCVPISNHLYFYWYRQILGQKVEFLVSFYNNEISEKSEIFDDQFSVERPDGSNFTLKIRSTKLEDSAMYFCASRMTTYGNTIYFGEGSWLTVV.

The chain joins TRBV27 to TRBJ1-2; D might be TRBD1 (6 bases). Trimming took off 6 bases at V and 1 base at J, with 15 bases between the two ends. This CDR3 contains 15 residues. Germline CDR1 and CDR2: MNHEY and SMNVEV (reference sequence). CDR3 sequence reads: CASSPQGPINYGYTF. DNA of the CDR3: TGTGCCAGCAGCCCACAGGGACCTATTAACTATGGCTACACCTTC.

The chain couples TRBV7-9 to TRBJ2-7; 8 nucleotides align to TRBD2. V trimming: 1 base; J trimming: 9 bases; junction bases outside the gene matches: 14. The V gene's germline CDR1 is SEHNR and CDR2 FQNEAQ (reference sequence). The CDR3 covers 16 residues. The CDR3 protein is CASSLDAGGQRGVQYF. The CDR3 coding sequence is TGTGCCAGCAGCTTAGATGCGGGAGGACAGAGGGGTGTGCAGTACTTC.

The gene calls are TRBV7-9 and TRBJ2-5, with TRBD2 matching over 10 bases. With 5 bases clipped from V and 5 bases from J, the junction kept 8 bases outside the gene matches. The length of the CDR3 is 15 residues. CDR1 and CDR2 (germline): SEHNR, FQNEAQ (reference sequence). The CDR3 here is CASSPILLAGETQYF. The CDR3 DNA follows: TGTGCCAGCAGCCCAATACTACTAGCGGGGGAGACCCAGTACTTC.

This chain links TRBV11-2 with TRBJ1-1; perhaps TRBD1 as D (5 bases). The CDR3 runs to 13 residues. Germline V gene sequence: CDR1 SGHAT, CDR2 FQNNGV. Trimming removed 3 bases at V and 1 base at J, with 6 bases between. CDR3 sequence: CASSLGGNTEAFF. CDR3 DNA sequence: TGTGCCAGCAGCTTGGGGGGGAACACTGAAGCTTTCTTT.

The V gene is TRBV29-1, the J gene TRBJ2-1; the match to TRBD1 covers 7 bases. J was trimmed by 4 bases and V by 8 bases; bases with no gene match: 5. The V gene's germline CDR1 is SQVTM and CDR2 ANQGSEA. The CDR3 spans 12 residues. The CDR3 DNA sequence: TGCAGCCTTCACAGGGGTTACAATGAGCAGTTCTTC. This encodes CSLHRGYNEQFF.

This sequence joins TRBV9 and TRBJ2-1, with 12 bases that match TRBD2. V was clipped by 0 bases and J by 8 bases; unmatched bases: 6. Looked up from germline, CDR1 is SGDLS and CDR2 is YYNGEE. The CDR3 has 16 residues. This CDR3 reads CASSVAGLAGIYEQFF. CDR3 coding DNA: TGTGCCAGCAGCGTAGCAGGACTAGCGGGGATATATGAGCAGTTCTTC.

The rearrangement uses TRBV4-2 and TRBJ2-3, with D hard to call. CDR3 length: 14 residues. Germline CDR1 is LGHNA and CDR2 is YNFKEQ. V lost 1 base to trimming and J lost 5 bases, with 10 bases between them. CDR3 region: CASSQVSTEDTQYF. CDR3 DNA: TGTGCCAGCAGCCAAGTGTCGACTGAAGATACGCAGTATTTT.

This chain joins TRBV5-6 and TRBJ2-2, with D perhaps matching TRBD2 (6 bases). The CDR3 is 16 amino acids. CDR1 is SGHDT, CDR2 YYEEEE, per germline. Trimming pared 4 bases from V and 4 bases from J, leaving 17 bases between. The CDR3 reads CASSMLTSSGTGELFF. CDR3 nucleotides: TGTGCCAGCAGCATGCTGACTAGTTCGGGCACCGGGGAGCTGTTTTTT.

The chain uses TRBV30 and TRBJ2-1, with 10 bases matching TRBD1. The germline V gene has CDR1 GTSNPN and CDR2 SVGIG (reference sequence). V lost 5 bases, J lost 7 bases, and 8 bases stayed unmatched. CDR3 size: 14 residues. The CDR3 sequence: CAWVRDRGWNEQFF. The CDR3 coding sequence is TGTGCCTGGGTACGGGACAGGGGCTGGAATGAGCAGTTCTTC.